Listed here are 10 T cell receptor beta chains from one sample, sequenced in a study of OX40 agonist ivuxolimab in advanced cancers. Sequencing was performed with immunoSEQ multiplex PCR; in TCRdb, only in-frame clones are kept and a portion is missing. The table has roughly 40,000 clones, around 89% seen once. Source: CD4+ or CD8+ T cells sorted from blood, taken in a trial of the OX40 agonist ivuxolimab. The source of these receptors is an adult with an advanced solid tumor such as melanoma, head and neck, liver or kidney cancer.

The chain recombines TRBV5-3 with TRBJ2-1; D ambiguous. TRBV5-3 is an ORF, with its function uncertain. Between the trimmed V and J ends, which lost 6 bases and 3 bases, there was a span of 16 bases. The CDR3 has 15 amino acids. CDR3 amino acids: CARNKVGWRYNEQFF. CDR3 in DNA: TGTGCCAGAAACAAAGTTGGGTGGCGCTACAATGAGCAGTTCTTC.

This clone was recorded only once. This chain uses TRBV11-2 with TRBJ2-2; D gene ambiguous. This CDR3 contains 12 residues. Trimming took 0 bases from V and 5 from J, leaving 1 base between them. In germline, CDR1 is SGHAT, CDR2 FQNNGV. CDR3 residues: CASSLETGELFF. CDR3 in DNA: TGTGCCAGCAGCTTAGAGACCGGGGAGCTGTTTTTT.

The CDR3 loop is CASRRGQGEQYF. The CDR3 DNA reads TGCGCCAGCAGGAGGGGGCAGGGCGAGCAGTACTTC. The gene calls are TRBV5-1 and TRBJ2-7; 7 bases map to TRBD1. Per germline, CDR1 SGHRS and CDR2 YFSETQ. The CDR3 sequence is 12 residues long. V trimming: 5 bases; J trimming: 6 bases; junction bases outside the gene matches: 5.

The rearrangement joins TRBV5-1 to TRBJ2-7; possibly TRBD2 for D (6 bases). V was cut by 1 base and J by 0 bases, with 11 bases left in between. The CDR3 is made up of 15 amino acids. CDR1 and CDR2 from the germline V gene are SGHRS and YFSETQ. Written as DNA, the CDR3 is TGCGCCAGCAGCTTGAACCGGGGGAGCTCCTACGAGCAGTACTTC. Translated: CASSLNRGSSYEQYF.

The chain links TRBV7-9 to TRBJ2-7, with 7 bases that match TRBD1. The CDR3 has 14 residues. Germline CDR1 SEHNR, CDR2 FQNEAQ (reference sequence). With 4 bases clipped from V and 4 bases from J, the junction kept 7 bases outside the gene matches. The CDR3 DNA is TGTGCCAGCAGCTCCTCAGGGGGTAAATACGAGCAGTACTTC. Protein sequence: CASSSSGGKYEQYF.

The V and J genes are TRBV28 and TRBJ1-3; D is possibly TRBD1 (6 bases). CDR1 and CDR2 from the germline V gene are MDHEN and SYDVKM. Trimming took 6 bases from V and 4 from J, leaving 13 bases between them. This CDR3 is built from 14 residues. The CDR3 DNA reads TGTGCCAGCAGCTACTCAGGGGTAGGAAACACCATATATTTT. Translation: CASSYSGVGNTIYF.

This chain uses TRBV30 with TRBJ2-7; D is possibly TRBD2 (6 bases). The germline V gene encodes CDR1 GTSNPN and CDR2 SVGIG (reference sequence). Between the trimmed V and J ends, which lost 5 bases and 6 bases, there was a span of 11 bases. This CDR3 comprises 11 residues. This CDR3 reads CAWEGLFEQYF. DNA for the CDR3: TGTGCCTGGGAGGGACTTTTCGAGCAGTACTTC.

This chain uses TRBV30 with TRBJ2-2; D might be TRBD2 (6 bases). The V and J ends lost 2 bases and 1 base respectively, with 17 bases between them. The length of the CDR3 is 17 residues. Germline V gene sequence: CDR1 GTSNPN, CDR2 SVGIG (reference sequence). CDR3 DNA sequence: TGTGCCTGGAGTACTCGTACCTACGGGAGGAACACCGGGGAGCTGTTTTTT. This gives the protein CAWSTRTYGRNTGELFF.

The chain has TRBV2 and TRBJ1-6; TRBD1 aligns across 9 bases. The CDR3 totals 14 residues. V lost 6 bases to trimming and J lost 10 bases; unmatched junction nucleotides: 7. The germline V gene encodes CDR1 SNHLY and CDR2 FYNNEI. CDR3 in amino acids: CASRWDREYSPLHF. The CDR3, as DNA: TGTGCCAGCAGGTGGGACAGGGAATACTCACCCCTCCACTTT.

The rearrangement links TRBV28 to TRBJ2-1, with D perhaps TRBD1 or TRBD2 (6 bases each). Between the trimmed V and J ends, which lost 3 bases and 7 bases, there was a span of 25 bases. Germline CDR1 and CDR2: MDHEN and SYDVKM. This CDR3 has 18 residues. CDR3: CASSFSKELRRGINEQFF. CDR3 DNA sequence: TGTGCCAGCAGTTTTAGTAAAGAATTAAGGAGGGGGATTAATGAGCAGTTCTTC. Variable domain in full (rest from reference TRBV28 and TRBJ2-1): DVKVTQSSRYLVKRTGEKVFLECVQDMDHENMFWYRQDPGLGLRLIYFSYDVKMKEKGDIPEGYSVSREKKERFSLILESASTNQTSMYLCASSFSKELRRGINEQFFGPGTRLTVL.